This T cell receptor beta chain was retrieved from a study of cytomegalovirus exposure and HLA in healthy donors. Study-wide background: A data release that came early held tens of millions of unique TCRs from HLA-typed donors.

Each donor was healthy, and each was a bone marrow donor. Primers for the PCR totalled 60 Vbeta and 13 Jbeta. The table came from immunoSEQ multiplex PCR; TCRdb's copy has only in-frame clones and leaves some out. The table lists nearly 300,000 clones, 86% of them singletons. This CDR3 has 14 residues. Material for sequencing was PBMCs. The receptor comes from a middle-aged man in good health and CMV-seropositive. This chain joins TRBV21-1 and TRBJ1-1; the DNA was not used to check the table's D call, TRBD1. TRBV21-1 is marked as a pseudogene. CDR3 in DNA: TGTGCCAGCAGCAAAACTGATTGGCAGGCTGAAGCTTTCTTT. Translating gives CASSKTDWQAEAFF.